Shown below are 8 T cell receptor beta chains from a single sample sequenced in a study of shared clonotypes between healthy human individuals (dated by TCRdb to between 2020 and 2021). The library was generated by the immunoSEQ multiplex PCR assay. This is the immuneACCESS table as TCRdb keeps it, with only in-frame sequences that have V and J called. A part of the clones is gone; compared with another copy, unresolved V genes explain less than half, and the rest is unexplained. The sample table shows under 850,000 clones, and roughly 72% are seen once. The ten largest clones add up to 1.8% of the sample. Sequencing input: memory CD4+ T cells sorted from blood. The cell subset or site label, as the study defines it: CD45RA-negative fraction. These receptors were taken from a woman aged 25-40 years in good health.

The chain joins TRBV29-1 to TRBJ1-1; 7 bases align to TRBD1. Trimming removed 4 bases from V and 6 bases from J; junction bases left unmatched: 5. Germline V gene sequence: CDR1 SQVTM, CDR2 ANQGSEA. CDR3 size: 12 residues. CDR3 bases: TGCAGCGTTGCGGCAGGGGGAGCTGAAGCTTTCTTT. Protein: CSVAAGGAEAFF. The whole variable domain, remainder taken from reference TRBV29-1 and TRBJ1-1, is SAVISQKPSRDICQRGTSLTIQCQVDSQVTMMFWYRQQPGQSLTLIATANQGSEATYESGFVIDKFPISRPNLTFSTLTVSNMSPEDSSIYLCSVAAGGAEAFFGQGTRLTVV.

This chain connects TRBV28 to TRBJ1-2; perhaps TRBD1 as D (5 bases). The CDR3 length is 14 residues. Trimming stripped 7 bases from V and 1 base from J, with 13 bases between. The germline gives CDR1 MDHEN, CDR2 SYDVKM. In DNA, the CDR3 is TGTGCCAGCACCGTAGGCGGGGGTAACTATGGCTACACCTTC. It codes for CASTVGGGNYGYTF.

The V call is TRBV2, the J call TRBJ1-2, with no clear D. This CDR3 is built from 15 residues. V lost 0 bases and J 2 bases, leaving 10 bases between the germline ends. Germline CDR1 SNHLY, CDR2 FYNNEI. The CDR3 nucleotides read TGTGCCAGCAGTGAAGCCCCAACCGGGAACTATGGCTACACCTTC. This codes for CASSEAPTGNYGYTF.

The chain has TRBV7-9 and TRBJ2-1; no firm D call. CDR1 SEHNR and CDR2 FQNEAQ come from the germline V gene (reference sequence). CDR3 length equals 11 residues. Deletions cut 5 bases from V and 10 bases from J, with 9 bases between. The chain's CDR3 is CASSPSEEQFF. The CDR3 bases are TGTGCCAGCAGCCCATCAGAGGAGCAGTTCTTC.

The V call is TRBV6-1, the J call TRBJ2-1, with 10 bases identical to TRBD2. Germline CDR1 is MNHNS and CDR2 is SASEGT. CDR3 length: 15 amino acids. J gave up 10 bases and V 5 bases, and 11 bases lay outside the gene matches. CDR3 protein: CASSPTSGTKTEQFF. DNA of the CDR3: TGTGCCAGCAGTCCCACTAGCGGGACTAAAACCGAGCAGTTCTTC.

The genes are TRBV2 and TRBJ2-7, with D perhaps TRBD2 (5 bases). V was trimmed by 8 bases and J by 2 bases, leaving 10 bases between them. Per the germline V gene, CDR1 is SNHLY and CDR2 is FYNNEI. The CDR3 is 12 amino acids. CDR3 residues: CASAGVTYEQYF. The CDR3, as DNA: TGTGCCAGCGCCGGGGTAACCTACGAGCAGTACTTC.

On this clone: The sample has other DNA sequences that encode this CDR3 too. J is TRBJ1-1 and V is TRBV6-1; D not certain. Germline V CDR1 and CDR2: MNHNS, SASEGT. This CDR3 is 13 amino acids long. V lost 6 bases to trimming and J lost 3 bases, with 11 bases between them. The CDR3 is CASSTLGYTEAFF. DNA of the CDR3: TGTGCCAGCAGCACCTTGGGGTACACTGAAGCTTTCTTT.

V usage is TRBV10-3 and J usage is TRBJ2-7, with 7 bases matching TRBD2. The CDR3 sequence is 16 residues long. V dropped 2 bases and J dropped 3; count of bases not matched to a gene: 10. The germline V gene encodes CDR1 ENHRY and CDR2 SYGVKD. The DNA for the CDR3 is TGTGCCATCAGTGAGAGGGGCGTCACGGGGGGCTACGAGCAGTACTTC. Protein product: CAISERGVTGGYEQYF.